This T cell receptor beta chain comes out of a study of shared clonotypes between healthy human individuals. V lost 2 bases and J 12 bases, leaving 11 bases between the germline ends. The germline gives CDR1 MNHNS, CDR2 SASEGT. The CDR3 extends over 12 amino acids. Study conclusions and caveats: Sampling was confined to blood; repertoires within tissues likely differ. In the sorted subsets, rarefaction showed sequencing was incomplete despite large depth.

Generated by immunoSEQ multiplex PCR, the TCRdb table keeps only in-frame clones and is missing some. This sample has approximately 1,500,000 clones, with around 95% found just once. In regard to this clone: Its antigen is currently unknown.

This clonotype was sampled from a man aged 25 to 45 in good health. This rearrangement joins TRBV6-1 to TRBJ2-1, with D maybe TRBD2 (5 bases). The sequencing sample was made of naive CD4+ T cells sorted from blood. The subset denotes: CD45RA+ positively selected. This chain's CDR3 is CASSENFLAQFF. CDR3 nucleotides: TGTGCCAGCAGTGAAAATTTTCTAGCGCAGTTCTTC.